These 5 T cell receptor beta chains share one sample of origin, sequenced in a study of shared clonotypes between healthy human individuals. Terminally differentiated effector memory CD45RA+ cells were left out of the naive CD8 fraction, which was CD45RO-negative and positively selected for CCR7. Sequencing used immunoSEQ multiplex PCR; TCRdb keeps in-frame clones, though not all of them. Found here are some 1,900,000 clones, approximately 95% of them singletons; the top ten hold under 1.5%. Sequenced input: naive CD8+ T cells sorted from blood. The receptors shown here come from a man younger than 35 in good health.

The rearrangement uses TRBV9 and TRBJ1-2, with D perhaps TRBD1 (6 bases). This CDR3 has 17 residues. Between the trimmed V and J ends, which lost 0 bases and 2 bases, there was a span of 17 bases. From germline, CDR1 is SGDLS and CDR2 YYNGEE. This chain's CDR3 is CASSVGRGDTTNYGYTF. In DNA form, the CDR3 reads TGTGCCAGCAGCGTAGGGAGGGGGGACACCACAAACTATGGCTACACCTTC. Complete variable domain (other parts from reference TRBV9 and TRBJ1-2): DSGVTQTPKHLITATGQRVTLRCSPRSGDLSVYWYQQSLDQGLQFLIQYYNGEERAKGNILERFSAQQFPDLHSELNLSSLELGDSALYFCASSVGRGDTTNYGYTFGSGTRLTVV.

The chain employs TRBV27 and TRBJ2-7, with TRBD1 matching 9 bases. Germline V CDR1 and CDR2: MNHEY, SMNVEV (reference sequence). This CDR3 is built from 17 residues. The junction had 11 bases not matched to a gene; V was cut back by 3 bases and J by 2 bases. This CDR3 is CASSLEFGGQGAYEQYF. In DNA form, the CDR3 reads TGTGCCAGCAGTTTGGAGTTTGGGGGACAGGGTGCCTACGAGCAGTACTTC.

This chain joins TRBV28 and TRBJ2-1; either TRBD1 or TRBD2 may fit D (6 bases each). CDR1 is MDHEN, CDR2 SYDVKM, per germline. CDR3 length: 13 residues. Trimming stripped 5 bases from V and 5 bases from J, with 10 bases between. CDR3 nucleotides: TGTGCCAGCAGTACGGGGGCTGACAATGAGCAGTTCTTC. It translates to CASSTGADNEQFF.

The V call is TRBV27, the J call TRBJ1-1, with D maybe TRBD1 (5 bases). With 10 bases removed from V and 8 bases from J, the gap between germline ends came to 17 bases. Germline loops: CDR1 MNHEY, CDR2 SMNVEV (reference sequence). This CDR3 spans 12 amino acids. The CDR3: CATIAWDGEAFF. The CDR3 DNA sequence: TGTGCCACCATTGCGTGGGACGGAGAAGCTTTCTTT.

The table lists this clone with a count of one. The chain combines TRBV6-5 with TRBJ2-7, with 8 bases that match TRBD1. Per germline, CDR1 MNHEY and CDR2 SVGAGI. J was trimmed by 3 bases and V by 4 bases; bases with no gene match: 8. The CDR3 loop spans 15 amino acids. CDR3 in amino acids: CASSLRQGRYYEQYF. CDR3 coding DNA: TGTGCCAGCAGTTTGCGACAGGGGAGATACTACGAGCAGTACTTC.